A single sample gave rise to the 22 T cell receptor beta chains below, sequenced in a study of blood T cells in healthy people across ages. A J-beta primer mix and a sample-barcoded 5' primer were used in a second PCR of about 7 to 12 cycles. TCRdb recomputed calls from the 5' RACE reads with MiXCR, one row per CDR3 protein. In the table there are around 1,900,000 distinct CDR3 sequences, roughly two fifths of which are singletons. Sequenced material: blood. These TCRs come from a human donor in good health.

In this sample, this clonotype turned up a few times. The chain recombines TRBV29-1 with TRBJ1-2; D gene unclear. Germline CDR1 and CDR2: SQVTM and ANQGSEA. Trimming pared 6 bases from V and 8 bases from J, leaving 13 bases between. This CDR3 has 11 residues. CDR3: CSVRTVFGYTF. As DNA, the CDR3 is TGCAGCGTCAGGACTGTCTTCGGCTACACCTTC.

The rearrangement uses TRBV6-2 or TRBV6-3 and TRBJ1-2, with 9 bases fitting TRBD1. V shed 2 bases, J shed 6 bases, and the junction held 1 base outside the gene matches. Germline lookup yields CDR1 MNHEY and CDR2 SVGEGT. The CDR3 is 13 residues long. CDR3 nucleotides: TGTGCCAGCAGTTACGGACAGGGGAATGGCTACACCTTC. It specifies CASSYGQGNGYTF.

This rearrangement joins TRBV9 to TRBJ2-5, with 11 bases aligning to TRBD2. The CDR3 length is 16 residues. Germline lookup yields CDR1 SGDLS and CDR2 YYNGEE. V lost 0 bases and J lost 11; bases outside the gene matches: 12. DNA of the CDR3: TGTGCCAGCAGCGTAGATGCTAGCGGGGGGTACAATGAGCAGTACTTC. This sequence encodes CASSVDASGGYNEQYF. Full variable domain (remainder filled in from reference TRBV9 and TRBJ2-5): DSGVTQTPKHLITATGQRVTLRCSPRSGDLSVYWYQQSLDQGLQFLIQYYNGEERAKGNILERFSAQQFPDLHSELNLSSLELGDSALYFCASSVDASGGYNEQYFGPGTRLLVL.

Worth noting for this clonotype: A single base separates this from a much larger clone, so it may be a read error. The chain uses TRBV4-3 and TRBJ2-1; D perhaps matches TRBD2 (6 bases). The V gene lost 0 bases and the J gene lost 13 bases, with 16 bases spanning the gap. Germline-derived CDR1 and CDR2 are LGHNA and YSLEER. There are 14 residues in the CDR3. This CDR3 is CASSQDPGGETQFF. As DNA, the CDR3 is TGCGCCAGCAGCCAAGATCCCGGGGGTGAGACCCAGTTCTTC.

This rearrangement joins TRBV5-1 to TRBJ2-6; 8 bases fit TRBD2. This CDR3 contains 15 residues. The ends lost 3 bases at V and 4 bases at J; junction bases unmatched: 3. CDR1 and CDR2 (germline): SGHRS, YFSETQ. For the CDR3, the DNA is TGCGCCAGCAGCTCGGGGACTAGAGGGGCCAACGTCCTGACTTTC. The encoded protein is CASSSGTRGANVLTF.

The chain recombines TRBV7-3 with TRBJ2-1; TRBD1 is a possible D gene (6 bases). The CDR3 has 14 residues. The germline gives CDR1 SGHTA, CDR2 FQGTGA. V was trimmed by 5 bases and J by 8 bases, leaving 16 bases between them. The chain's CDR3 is CASSPYSGAHEQFF. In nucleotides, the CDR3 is TGTGCCAGCAGCCCTTACTCAGGGGCGCATGAGCAGTTCTTC.

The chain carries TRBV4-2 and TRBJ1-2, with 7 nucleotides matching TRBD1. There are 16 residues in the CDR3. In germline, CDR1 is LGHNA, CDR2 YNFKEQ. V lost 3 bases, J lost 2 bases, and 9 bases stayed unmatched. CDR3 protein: CASSQTLVQGNYGYTF. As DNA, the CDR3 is TGTGCCAGCAGCCAGACCTTAGTACAGGGGAACTATGGCTACACCTTC.

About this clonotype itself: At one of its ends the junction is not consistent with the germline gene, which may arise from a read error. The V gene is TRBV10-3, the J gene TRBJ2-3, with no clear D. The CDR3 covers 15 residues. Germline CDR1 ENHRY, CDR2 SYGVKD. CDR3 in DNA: TGTGCCATCAGTGACCCGAGGTCCAGCACAGATACGCGGTATTTT. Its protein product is CAISDPRSSTDTRYF.

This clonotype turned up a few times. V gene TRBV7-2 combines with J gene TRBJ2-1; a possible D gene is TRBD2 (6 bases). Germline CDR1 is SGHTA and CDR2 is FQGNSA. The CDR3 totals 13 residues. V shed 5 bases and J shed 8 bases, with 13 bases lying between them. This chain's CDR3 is CASSLRREYEQFF. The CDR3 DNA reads TGTGCCAGCAGCCTCCGACGGGAGTATGAGCAGTTCTTC.

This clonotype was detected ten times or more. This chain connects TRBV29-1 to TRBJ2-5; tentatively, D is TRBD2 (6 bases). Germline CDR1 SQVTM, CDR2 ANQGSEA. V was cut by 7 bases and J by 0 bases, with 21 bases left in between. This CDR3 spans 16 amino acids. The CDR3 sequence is CSAGGVWGGDQETQYF. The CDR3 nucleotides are TGCAGCGCAGGCGGAGTCTGGGGCGGGGACCAAGAGACCCAGTACTTC.

This CDR3 reads CASSSQGENEKLFF. The CDR3 region has the DNA TGTGCCAGCAGTTCCCAGGGAGAGAATGAAAAACTGTTTTTT. The gene calls are TRBV7-9 and TRBJ1-4; a weak D match, TRBD1 (5 bases). V was shortened by 6 bases and J by 5 bases, with 13 bases between the two germline ends. The germline CDR1 and CDR2 sequences are SEHNR and FQNEAQ (reference sequence). The CDR3 consists of 14 residues.

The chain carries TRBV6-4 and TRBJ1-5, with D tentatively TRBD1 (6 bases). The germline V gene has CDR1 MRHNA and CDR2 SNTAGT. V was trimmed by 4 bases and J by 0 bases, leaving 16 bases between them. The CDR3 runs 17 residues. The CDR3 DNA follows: TGTGCCAGCAGTGGAGAGCGGGGGCCCTATAGCAATCAGCCCCAGCATTTT. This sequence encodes CASSGERGPYSNQPQHF.

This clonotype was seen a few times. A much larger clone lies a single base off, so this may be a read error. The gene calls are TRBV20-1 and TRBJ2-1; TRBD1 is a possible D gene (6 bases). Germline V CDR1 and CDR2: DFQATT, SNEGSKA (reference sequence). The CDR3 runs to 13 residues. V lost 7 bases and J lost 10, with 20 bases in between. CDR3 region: CSVTQDGGGEQFF. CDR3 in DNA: TGCAGTGTTACGCAGGATGGGGGCGGGGAGCAGTTCTTC.

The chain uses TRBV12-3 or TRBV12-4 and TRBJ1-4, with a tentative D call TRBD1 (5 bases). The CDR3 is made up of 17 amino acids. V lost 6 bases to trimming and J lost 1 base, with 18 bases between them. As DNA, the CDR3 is TGTGCCAGCAGCCCCGGACACGTACCCAGAACTAATGAAAAACTGTTTTTT. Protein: CASSPGHVPRTNEKLFF.

CDR3 in DNA: TGCAGCGTTGGCTGGGGGGGTCGGACAGATACGCAGTATTTT. It encodes CSVGWGGRTDTQYF. This sequence joins TRBV29-1 and TRBJ2-3; 7 bases match TRBD2. Trimming at V came to 4 bases and at J to 3 bases, leaving 7 bases not matched to a gene. The CDR3 spans 14 residues. Germline CDR1 is SQVTM and CDR2 is ANQGSEA.

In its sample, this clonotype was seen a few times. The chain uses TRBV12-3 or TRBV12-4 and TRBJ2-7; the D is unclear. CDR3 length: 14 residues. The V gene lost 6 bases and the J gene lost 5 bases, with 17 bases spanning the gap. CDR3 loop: CASSSPGAQDEQYF. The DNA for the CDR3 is TGTGCCAGCAGCTCCCCCGGAGCGCAGGACGAGCAGTACTTC.

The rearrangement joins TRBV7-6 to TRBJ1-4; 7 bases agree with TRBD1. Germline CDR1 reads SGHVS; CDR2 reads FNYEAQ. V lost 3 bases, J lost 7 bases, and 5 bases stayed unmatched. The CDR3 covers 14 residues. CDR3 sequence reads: CASSLRQGVEKLFF. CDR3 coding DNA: TGTGCCAGCAGCTTGCGACAGGGTGTTGAAAAACTGTTTTTT.

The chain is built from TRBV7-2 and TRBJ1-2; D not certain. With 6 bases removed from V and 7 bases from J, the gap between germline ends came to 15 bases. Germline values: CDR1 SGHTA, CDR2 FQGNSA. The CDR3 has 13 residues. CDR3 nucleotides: TGTGCCAGCAGAGCTTCCACAGTTTCTGGCTACACCTTC. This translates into CASRASTVSGYTF.

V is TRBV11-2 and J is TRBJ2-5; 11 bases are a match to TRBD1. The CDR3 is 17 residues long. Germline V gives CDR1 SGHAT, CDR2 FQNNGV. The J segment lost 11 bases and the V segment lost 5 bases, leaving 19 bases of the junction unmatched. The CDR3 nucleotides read TGTGCCAGCAGCCCACGACCCGGGACAGGGGGAGGAGATGAGCAGTACTTC. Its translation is CASSPRPGTGGGDEQYF.

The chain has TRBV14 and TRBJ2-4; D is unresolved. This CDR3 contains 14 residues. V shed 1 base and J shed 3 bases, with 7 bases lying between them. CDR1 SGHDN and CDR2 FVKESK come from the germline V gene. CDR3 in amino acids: CASSQGVGKNIQYF. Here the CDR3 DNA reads TGTGCCAGCAGCCAAGGGGTCGGCAAAAACATTCAGTACTTC.

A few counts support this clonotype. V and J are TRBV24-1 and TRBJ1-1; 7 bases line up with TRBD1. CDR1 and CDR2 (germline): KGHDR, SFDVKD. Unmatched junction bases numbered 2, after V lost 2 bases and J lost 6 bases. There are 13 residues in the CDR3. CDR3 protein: CATSDYGTAEAFF. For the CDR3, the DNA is TGTGCCACCAGTGATTACGGGACAGCTGAAGCTTTCTTT.

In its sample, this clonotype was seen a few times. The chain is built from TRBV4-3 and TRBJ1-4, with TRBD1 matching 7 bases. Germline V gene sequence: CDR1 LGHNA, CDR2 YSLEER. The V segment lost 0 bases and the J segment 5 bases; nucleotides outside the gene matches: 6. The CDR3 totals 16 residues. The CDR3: CASSQDGGTANEKLFF. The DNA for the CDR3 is TGCGCCAGCAGCCAAGATGGTGGGACAGCGAATGAAAAACTGTTTTTT.